The 27 T cell receptor beta chains reported below all come from one sample, sequenced in a study of blood T cell repertoires in COVID-19. Generated by immunoSEQ multiplex PCR, the TCRdb table keeps only in-frame clones and is missing some. The sample lists fewer than 350,000 clones, roughly 90% occurring once. Sequencing was performed on PBMCs or T cells enriched from blood (not recorded which). Receptors were obtained from a man between 60 and 75 years old who had recovered from COVID-19.

The J gene is TRBJ2-7, the V gene TRBV5-1, with TRBD2 matching 15 bases. Germline V CDR1 and CDR2: SGHRS, YFSETQ. V lost 3 bases and J lost 6; bases outside the gene matches: 13. CDR3 size: 18 residues. CDR3 nucleotide sequence: TGCGCCAGCAGCTCCTACACCGGGACTAGCGGGAGGCTCGTCGAGCAGTACTTC. Translation gives CASSSYTGTSGRLVEQYF.

The chain employs TRBV10-1 and TRBJ1-1; 7 bases fit TRBD1. This CDR3 contains 16 residues. V gave up 0 bases and J gave up 1 base; unmatched junction bases: 5. In germline, CDR1 is WNHNN, CDR2 SYGVQD (reference sequence). CDR3 sequence reads: CASSESKGGRNTEAFF. In DNA, the CDR3 is TGCGCCAGCAGTGAGTCTAAAGGGGGCCGGAACACTGAAGCTTTCTTT.

This clone was seen a single time. The V call is TRBV5-1, the J call TRBJ2-5, with D possibly being TRBD1 (6 bases). V gave up 4 bases and J gave up 4 bases, with 17 bases separating them. The germline V gene encodes CDR1 SGHRS and CDR2 YFSETQ. The CDR3 has 15 residues. For the CDR3, the DNA is TGCGCCAGCAGCACCGGGACACGGGGAGTAGAGACCCAGTACTTC. This gives the protein CASSTGTRGVETQYF.

The gene calls are TRBV9 and TRBJ1-4; tentatively, D is TRBD1 (6 bases). Trimming removed 6 bases from V and 6 bases from J, with 15 bases in between. CDR3 size: 14 residues. Germline V gene lookup returns CDR1 SGDLS and CDR2 YYNGEE. The CDR3 here is CASTPTGGHEKLFF. In nucleotides, the CDR3 is TGTGCCAGCACCCCGACAGGAGGACATGAAAAACTGTTTTTT.

J is TRBJ2-7 and V is TRBV5-4, with TRBD1 matching 8 bases. The CDR3 runs to 15 residues. CDR1 SGHNT and CDR2 YYREEE come from the germline V gene (reference sequence). J was trimmed by 3 bases and V by 4 bases; bases with no gene match: 9. Here the CDR3 DNA reads TGTGCCAGCAGCCCGTCGACAGGGGTTAGCTACGAGCAGTACTTC. This encodes CASSPSTGVSYEQYF.

The chain is built from TRBV3-1 (or the pseudogene TRBV3-2) and TRBJ2-5; 9 positions agree with TRBD2. V was clipped by 1 base and J by 5 bases; unmatched bases: 5. From germline, CDR1 is LGHDT and CDR2 YNNKEL (reference sequence). The CDR3 length is 15 residues. This CDR3 is CASSQGGSGSETQYF. Here the CDR3 DNA reads TGTGCCAGCAGCCAAGGTGGTAGCGGGAGTGAGACCCAGTACTTC.

A few counts support this clone. This chain connects TRBV5-1 to TRBJ1-2; 7 bases match TRBD1. V lost 4 bases to trimming and J lost 2 bases; unmatched junction nucleotides: 8. Germline CDR1 is SGHRS and CDR2 is YFSETQ. This CDR3 contains 15 residues. The CDR3 bases are TGCGCCAGCAGCCACACGGAGGGGGCAAACTATGGCTACACCTTC. This gives the protein CASSHTEGANYGYTF.

V usage is TRBV5-1 and J usage is TRBJ1-4; 7 nucleotides agree with TRBD1. Unmatched junction bases numbered 2, after V lost 4 bases and J lost 5 bases. The CDR3 runs to 13 residues. Germline-derived CDR1 and CDR2 are SGHRS and YFSETQ. CDR3 residues: CASSPGQNEKLFF. The CDR3 nucleotides are TGCGCCAGCAGCCCGGGACAGAATGAAAAACTGTTTTTT.

This clone was observed a few times. The chain employs TRBV4-2 and TRBJ2-1; the match to TRBD2 covers 10 bases. This CDR3 contains 14 residues. From germline, CDR1 is LGHNA and CDR2 YNFKEQ. J lost 10 bases, V lost 0 bases, and 3 bases had no gene match. In DNA form, the CDR3 reads TGTGCCAGCAGCCAAGATGAAGCGGGAGGGGAGCAGTTCTTC. This encodes CASSQDEAGGEQFF.

This rearrangement joins TRBV3-1 (or the pseudogene TRBV3-2) to TRBJ2-1, with TRBD2 matching over 12 bases. CDR1 and CDR2 from the germline V gene are LGHDT and YNNKEL (reference sequence). V was clipped by 4 bases and J by 5 bases; unmatched bases: 3. CDR3 length equals 15 residues. This CDR3 is CASSLGLAGNNEQFF. The CDR3 region has the DNA TGTGCCAGCAGCCTCGGACTAGCGGGGAACAATGAGCAGTTCTTC.

The chain links TRBV11-2 to TRBJ2-7; 7 bases align to TRBD1. The germline V gene has CDR1 SGHAT and CDR2 FQNNGV. This CDR3 has 15 amino acids. The J segment lost 2 bases and the V segment lost 2 bases, leaving 6 bases of the junction unmatched. The CDR3 region has the DNA TGTGCCAGCAGCTTAATGGGACAGCCGACCTACGAGCAGTACTTC. This gives the protein CASSLMGQPTYEQYF.

The chain employs TRBV7-3 and TRBJ2-1; TRBD2 is a possible D gene (6 bases). The V end lost 5 bases, the J end lost 6 bases, and 11 bases lay between the germline ends. Germline-derived CDR1 and CDR2 are SGHTA and FQGTGA. This CDR3 has 13 residues. CDR3 nucleotide sequence: TGTGCCAGCAGCCTCTTGGGAGGCAATGAGCAGTTCTTC. This codes for CASSLLGGNEQFF. The variable domain in full, completed from reference TRBV7-3 and TRBJ2-1, reads GAGVSQTPSNKVTEKGKYVELRCDPISGHTALYWYRQSLGQGPEFLIYFQGTGAADDSGLPNDRFFAVRPEGSVSTLKIQRTERGDSAVYLCASSLLGGNEQFFGPGTRLTVL.

With respect to this clone: The same CDR3 is also encoded by other DNA sequences in this sample. The rearrangement joins TRBV7-3 to TRBJ2-5; D might be TRBD1 (5 bases). The CDR3 spans 13 residues. Germline values: CDR1 SGHTA, CDR2 FQGTGA. V lost 5 bases, J lost 1 base, and 8 bases lay in between. The CDR3 sequence: CASSPGAQETQYF. The CDR3 DNA reads as TGTGCCAGCAGCCCTGGGGCCCAAGAGACCCAGTACTTC.

The chain employs TRBV19 and TRBJ1-1; 12 bases map to TRBD1. The CDR3 is 17 amino acids. Germline-derived CDR1 and CDR2 are LNHDA and SQIVND (reference sequence). The V gene end was trimmed by 1 base and the J gene end by 3 bases; junction bases not matched to a gene: 6. CDR3 nucleotides: TGTGCCAGTAGTATAGGCCGGGACAGGGGGCGCGACACTGAAGCTTTCTTT. As protein: CASSIGRDRGRDTEAFF.

The genes are TRBV6-6 and TRBJ1-4; 10 bases agree with TRBD1. The CDR3 is made up of 17 amino acids. Germline assignment: CDR1 MNHNY and CDR2 SVGAGI (reference sequence). V was clipped by 5 bases and J by 0 bases; unmatched bases: 6. The CDR3 region is CASSQGQGHATNEKLFF. The CDR3 DNA is TGTGCCAGCAGTCAGGGACAGGGGCATGCAACTAATGAAAAACTGTTTTTT.

J is TRBJ2-3 and V is TRBV12-3 or TRBV12-4; no firm D call. The CDR3 has 12 amino acids. Trimming removed 5 bases from V and 2 bases from J, with 5 bases in between. The CDR3 nucleotides are TGTGCCAGCAGTCGGTTCACAGATACGCAGTATTTT. Encoded protein: CASSRFTDTQYF.

The chain links TRBV7-9 to TRBJ2-2; 7 bases agree with TRBD1. V shed 5 bases and J 0 bases; nucleotides not matched to a gene: 6. The CDR3 covers 16 residues. Germline V gene data show CDR1 as SEHNR and CDR2 as FQNEAQ (reference sequence). CDR3 bases: TGTGCCAGCAGCCCACAGGGGCTCGCGAACACCGGGGAGCTGTTTTTT. Its protein is CASSPQGLANTGELFF.

This chain connects TRBV29-1 to TRBJ2-7, with 9 bases identical to TRBD1. The junction had 1 base not matched to a gene; V was cut back by 4 bases and J by 3 bases. The CDR3 loop spans 12 amino acids. Germline V gene sequence: CDR1 SQVTM, CDR2 ANQGSEA. CDR3 amino acids: CSVVDRGYEQYF. CDR3 DNA sequence: TGCAGCGTTGTGGACAGGGGCTACGAGCAGTACTTC.

The chain recombines TRBV5-1 with TRBJ2-3; a possible D gene is TRBD1 (7 bases). Trimming took 4 bases from V and 5 from J, leaving 14 bases between them. The CDR3 length is 14 residues. Germline CDR1 reads SGHRS; CDR2 reads YFSETQ. The CDR3 here is CASSEDQGGDTQYF. In nucleotides, the CDR3 is TGCGCCAGCAGCGAGGACCAGGGGGGAGATACGCAGTATTTT.

Details on this clone: A read error may account for a junction end that differs from germline. The chain carries TRBV7-7 and TRBJ2-3; tentative D call: TRBD2 (6 bases). CDR1 and CDR2 (germline): SSHAT, FNYEAQ (reference sequence). The CDR3 is made up of 14 amino acids. CDR3 bases: TGTGCTAGCAGCTTAGCTTGGGGGGTGGATACGCAGTATTTT. Translated, it gives CASSLAWGVDTQYF.

This sequence joins TRBV19 and TRBJ2-7; 9 nucleotides line up with TRBD1. The CDR3 spans 12 residues. The junction had 3 bases not matched to a gene; V was cut back by 9 bases and J by 3 bases. In germline, CDR1 is LNHDA, CDR2 SQIVND (reference sequence). This CDR3 reads CASLGQGYEQYF. The CDR3 DNA is TGTGCCAGCCTGGGACAGGGCTACGAGCAGTACTTC. Based on the CDR3 plus reference TRBV19 and TRBJ2-7, the full variable domain is DGGITQSPKYLFRKEGQNVTLSCEQNLNHDAMYWYRQDPGQGLRLIYYSQIVNDFQKGDIAEGYSVSREKKESFPLTVTSAQKNPTAFYLCASLGQGYEQYFGPGTRLTVT.

This rearrangement joins TRBV28 to TRBJ2-5; TRBD1 might be the D (6 bases). V lost 5 bases and J 2 bases, leaving 24 bases between the germline ends. Germline assignment: CDR1 MDHEN and CDR2 SYDVKM. The CDR3 consists of 18 residues. DNA for the CDR3: TGTGCCAGCAGTCCAAATCCCGGACAGAGGGGTCAACAAGAGACCCAGTACTTC. Protein sequence: CASSPNPGQRGQQETQYF.

J is TRBJ1-1 and V is TRBV19; D unresolved. This CDR3 has 15 residues. Trimming removed 3 bases from V and 2 bases from J, with 13 bases in between. Looked up from germline, CDR1 is LNHDA and CDR2 is SQIVND (reference sequence). This CDR3 reads CASSIGPGTNTEAFF. The CDR3 DNA follows: TGTGCCAGTAGTATTGGGCCAGGTACAAACACTGAAGCTTTCTTT.

CDR3 bases: TGTGCCAGCAGCTTAGGTAGGACTAGCGGGGGATACAATGAGCAGTTCTTC. This codes for CASSLGRTSGGYNEQFF. The genes are TRBV11-2 and TRBJ2-1; 13 nucleotides line up with TRBD2. Per germline, CDR1 SGHAT and CDR2 FQNNGV. V lost 1 base, J lost 4 bases, and 4 bases stayed unmatched. The CDR3 has 17 amino acids.

J is TRBJ1-2 and V is TRBV14; 7 positions agree with TRBD1. The CDR3 consists of 15 residues. From germline, CDR1 is SGHDN and CDR2 FVKESK. The J segment lost 6 bases and the V segment lost 2 bases, leaving 9 bases of the junction unmatched. The CDR3 is CASSQRQGTEDGYTF. CDR3 in DNA: TGTGCCAGCAGCCAACGACAGGGAACGGAGGATGGCTACACCTTC.

The rearrangement uses TRBV6-2 or TRBV6-3 and TRBJ2-3; D perhaps matches TRBD1 (7 bases). Germline V CDR1 and CDR2: MNHEY, SVGEGT. Trimming took 2 bases from V and 3 from J, leaving 15 bases between them. The length of the CDR3 is 16 residues. CDR3: CASSYGARGVTDTQYF. CDR3 sequence (DNA): TGTGCCAGCAGTTACGGGGCCAGGGGGGTAACAGATACGCAGTATTTT.

The rearrangement joins TRBV28 to TRBJ1-2; 8 bases are shared with TRBD1. The CDR3 has 14 residues. Germline V gene data show CDR1 as MDHEN and CDR2 as SYDVKM. V was pared by 2 bases and J by 3 bases, with 2 bases of the junction left unmatched. The CDR3 here is CASSLTGGHYGYTF. CDR3 DNA sequence: TGTGCCAGCAGTTTAACAGGGGGTCACTATGGCTACACCTTC.